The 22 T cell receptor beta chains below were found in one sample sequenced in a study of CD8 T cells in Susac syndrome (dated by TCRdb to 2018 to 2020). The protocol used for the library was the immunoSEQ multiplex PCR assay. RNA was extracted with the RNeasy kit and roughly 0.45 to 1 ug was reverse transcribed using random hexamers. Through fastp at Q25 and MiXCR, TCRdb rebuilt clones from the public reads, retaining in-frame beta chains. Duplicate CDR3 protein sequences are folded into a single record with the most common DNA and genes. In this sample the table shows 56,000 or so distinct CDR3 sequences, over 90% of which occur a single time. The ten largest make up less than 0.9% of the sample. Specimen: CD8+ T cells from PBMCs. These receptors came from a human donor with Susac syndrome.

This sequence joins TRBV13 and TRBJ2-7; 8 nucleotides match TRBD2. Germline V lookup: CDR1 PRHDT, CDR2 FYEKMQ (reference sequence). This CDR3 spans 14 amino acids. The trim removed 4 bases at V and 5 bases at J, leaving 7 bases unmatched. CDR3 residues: CASSSGLGRNEQYF. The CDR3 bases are TGTGCCAGCAGCTCGGGACTAGGGCGGAACGAGCAGTACTTC.

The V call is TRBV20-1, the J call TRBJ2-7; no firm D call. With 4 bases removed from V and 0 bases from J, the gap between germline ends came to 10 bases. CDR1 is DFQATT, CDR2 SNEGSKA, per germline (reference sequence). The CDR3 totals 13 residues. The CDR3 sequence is CSATDLSSYEQYF. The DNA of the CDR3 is TGCAGTGCTACTGACTTAAGCTCCTACGAGCAGTACTTC.

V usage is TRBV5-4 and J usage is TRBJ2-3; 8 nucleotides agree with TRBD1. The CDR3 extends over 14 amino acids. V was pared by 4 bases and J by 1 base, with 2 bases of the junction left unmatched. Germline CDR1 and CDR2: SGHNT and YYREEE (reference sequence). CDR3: CASSTTGGTDTQYF. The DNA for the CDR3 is TGTGCCAGCAGCACGACAGGGGGCACAGATACGCAGTATTTT.

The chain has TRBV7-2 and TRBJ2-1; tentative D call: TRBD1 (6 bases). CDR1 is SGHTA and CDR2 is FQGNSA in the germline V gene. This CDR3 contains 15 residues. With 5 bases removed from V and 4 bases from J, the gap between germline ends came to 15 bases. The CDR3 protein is CASSPPGQGYNEQFF. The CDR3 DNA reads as TGTGCCAGCAGCCCCCCGGGGCAGGGGTACAATGAGCAGTTCTTC.

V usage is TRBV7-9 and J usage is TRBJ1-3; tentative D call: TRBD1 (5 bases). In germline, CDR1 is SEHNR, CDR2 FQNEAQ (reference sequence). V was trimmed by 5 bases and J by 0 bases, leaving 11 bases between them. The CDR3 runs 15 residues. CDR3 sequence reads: CASSTGTISGNTIYF. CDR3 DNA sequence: TGTGCCAGCAGCACCGGGACGATCTCTGGAAACACCATATATTTT.

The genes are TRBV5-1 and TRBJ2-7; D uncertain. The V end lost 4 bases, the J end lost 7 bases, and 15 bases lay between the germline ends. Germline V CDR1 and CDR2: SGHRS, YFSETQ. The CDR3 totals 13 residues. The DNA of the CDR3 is TGCGCCAGCAGCCCCCTAACCGGAGATGAGCAGTACTTC. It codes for CASSPLTGDEQYF.

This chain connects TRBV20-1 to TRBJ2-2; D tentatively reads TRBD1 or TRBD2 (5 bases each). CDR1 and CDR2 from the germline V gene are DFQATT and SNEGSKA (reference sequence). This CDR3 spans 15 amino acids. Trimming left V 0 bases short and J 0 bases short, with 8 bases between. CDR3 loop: CSARDGGSNTGELFF. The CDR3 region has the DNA TGCAGTGCTAGAGATGGGGGATCGAACACCGGGGAGCTGTTTTTT.

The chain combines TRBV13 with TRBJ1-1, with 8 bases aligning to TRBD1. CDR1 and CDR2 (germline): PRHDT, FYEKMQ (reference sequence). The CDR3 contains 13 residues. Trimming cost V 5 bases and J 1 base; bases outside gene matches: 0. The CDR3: CASSDRGNTEAFF. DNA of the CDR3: TGTGCCAGCAGCGACAGGGGGAACACTGAAGCTTTCTTT. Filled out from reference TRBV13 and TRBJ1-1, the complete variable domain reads AAGVIQSPRHLIKEKRETATLKCYPIPRHDTVYWYQQGPGQDPQFLISFYEKMQSDKGSIPDRFSAQQFSDYHSELNMSSLELGDSALYFCASSDRGNTEAFFGQGTRLTVV.

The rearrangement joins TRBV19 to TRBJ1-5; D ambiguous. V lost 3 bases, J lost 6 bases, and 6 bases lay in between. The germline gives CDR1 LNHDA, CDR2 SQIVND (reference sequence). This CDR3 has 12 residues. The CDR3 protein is CASSIGLQPQHF. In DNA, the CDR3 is TGTGCCAGTAGTATCGGCCTTCAGCCCCAGCATTTT.

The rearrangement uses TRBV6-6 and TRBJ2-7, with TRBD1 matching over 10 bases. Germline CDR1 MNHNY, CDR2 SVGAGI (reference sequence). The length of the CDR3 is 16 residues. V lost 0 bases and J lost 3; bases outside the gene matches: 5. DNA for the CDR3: TGTGCCAGCAGTTACTCGACCGGGACAGGGGACTACGAGCAGTACTTC. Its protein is CASSYSTGTGDYEQYF.

CDR3 region: CASSFPTGQPYEQYF. In DNA, the CDR3 is TGTGCCAGCAGTTTCCCCACGGGACAACCCTACGAGCAGTACTTC. The rearrangement joins TRBV28 to TRBJ2-7, with D maybe TRBD1 (6 bases). The V end was cut by 3 bases, the J end by 2 bases, with 14 bases between. The CDR3 totals 15 residues. CDR1 MDHEN and CDR2 SYDVKM come from the germline V gene.

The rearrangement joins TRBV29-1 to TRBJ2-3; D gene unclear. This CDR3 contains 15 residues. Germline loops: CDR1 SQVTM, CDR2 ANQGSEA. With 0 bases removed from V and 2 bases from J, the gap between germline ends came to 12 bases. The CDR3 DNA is TGCAGCGTTGAAGATCTACCGGGCATCACAGATACGCAGTATTTT. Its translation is CSVEDLPGITDTQYF.

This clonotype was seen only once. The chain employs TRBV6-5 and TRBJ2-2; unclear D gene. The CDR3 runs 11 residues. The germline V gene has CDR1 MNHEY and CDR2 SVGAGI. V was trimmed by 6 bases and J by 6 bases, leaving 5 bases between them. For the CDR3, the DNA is TGTGCCAGCAGCCGACCCGGGGAGCTGTTTTTT. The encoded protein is CASSRPGELFF.

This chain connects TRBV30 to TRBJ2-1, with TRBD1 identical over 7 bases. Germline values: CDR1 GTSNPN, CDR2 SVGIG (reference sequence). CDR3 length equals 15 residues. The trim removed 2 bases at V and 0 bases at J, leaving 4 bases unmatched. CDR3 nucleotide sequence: TGTGCCTGGAGTCAAGGGGGCCCCTCCTACAATGAGCAGTTCTTC. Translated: CAWSQGGPSYNEQFF.

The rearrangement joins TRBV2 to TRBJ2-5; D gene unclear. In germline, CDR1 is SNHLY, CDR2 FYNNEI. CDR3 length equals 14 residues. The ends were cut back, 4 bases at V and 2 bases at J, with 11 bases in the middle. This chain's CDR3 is CASSARSGQETQYF. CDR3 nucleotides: TGTGCCAGCAGTGCAAGGTCGGGTCAAGAGACCCAGTACTTC.

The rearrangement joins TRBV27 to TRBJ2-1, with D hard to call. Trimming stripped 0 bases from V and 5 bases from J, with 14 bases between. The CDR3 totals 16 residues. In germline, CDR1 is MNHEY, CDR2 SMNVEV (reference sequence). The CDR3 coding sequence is TGTGCCAGCAGTTTATCATCGGGTCCGCTGCACAATGAGCAGTTCTTC. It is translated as CASSLSSGPLHNEQFF.

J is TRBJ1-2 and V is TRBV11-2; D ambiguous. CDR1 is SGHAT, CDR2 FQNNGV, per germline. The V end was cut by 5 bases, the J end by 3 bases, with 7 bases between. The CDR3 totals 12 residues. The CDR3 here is CASSLPDYGYTF. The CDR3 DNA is TGTGCCAGCAGCCTCCCAGACTATGGCTACACCTTC.

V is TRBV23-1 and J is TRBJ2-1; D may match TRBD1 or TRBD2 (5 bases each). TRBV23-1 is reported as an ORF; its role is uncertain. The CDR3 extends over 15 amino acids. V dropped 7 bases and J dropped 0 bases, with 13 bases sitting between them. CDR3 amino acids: CASIQGDPSYNEQFF. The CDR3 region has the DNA TGCGCCAGCATCCAAGGGGACCCCTCCTACAATGAGCAGTTCTTC.

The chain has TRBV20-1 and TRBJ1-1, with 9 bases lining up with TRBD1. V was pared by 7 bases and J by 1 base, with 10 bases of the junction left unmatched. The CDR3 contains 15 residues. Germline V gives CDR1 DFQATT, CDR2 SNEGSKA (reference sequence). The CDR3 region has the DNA TGCAGTGTAACAGGGGGCGGGGGTTGGAACACTGAAGCTTTCTTT. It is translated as CSVTGGGGWNTEAFF.

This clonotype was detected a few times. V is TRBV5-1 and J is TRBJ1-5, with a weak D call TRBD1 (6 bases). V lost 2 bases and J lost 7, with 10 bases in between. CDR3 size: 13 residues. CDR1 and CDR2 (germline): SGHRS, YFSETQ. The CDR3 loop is CASSLRGQQPQHF. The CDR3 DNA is TGCGCCAGCAGCTTACGGGGGCAACAGCCCCAGCATTTT.

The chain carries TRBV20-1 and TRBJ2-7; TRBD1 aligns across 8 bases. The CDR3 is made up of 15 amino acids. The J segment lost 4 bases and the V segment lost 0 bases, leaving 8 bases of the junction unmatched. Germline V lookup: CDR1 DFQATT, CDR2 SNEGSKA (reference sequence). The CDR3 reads CSARETGAKYYEQYF. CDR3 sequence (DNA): TGCAGTGCTAGAGAGACAGGGGCGAAATATTACGAGCAGTACTTC.

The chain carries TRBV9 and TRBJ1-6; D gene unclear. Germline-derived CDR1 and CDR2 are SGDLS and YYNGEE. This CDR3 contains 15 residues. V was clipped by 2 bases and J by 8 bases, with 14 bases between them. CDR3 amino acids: CASSVAGMWDSPLHF. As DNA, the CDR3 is TGTGCCAGCAGCGTTGCGGGGATGTGGGATTCACCCCTCCACTTT.